Shown below are 18 T cell receptor beta chains from a single sample sequenced in a study of CD4 and CD8 cells across lung adenocarcinoma regions. TCRdb used MiXCR to reprocess the PCR reads, holding one entry per CDR3 protein. The data contain over 10,000 distinct CDR3 sequences, under 75% of them singletons. Sequenced input: CD8+ T cells from the margin of a lung tumor. These receptors came from a female donor with lung adenocarcinoma. The CD4 and CD8 labels of this study may be unreliable.

The chain couples TRBV6-1 to TRBJ2-5; 8 nucleotides agree with TRBD2. The tail of the sequence fits TRBJ2-4 better, so the J call may be wrong. CDR1 is MNHNS and CDR2 is SASEGT in the germline V gene. The CDR3 contains 14 residues. The CDR3 bases are TGTGCCAGGCACGGGGGGGGTGACCAAAACATTCAGTACTTC. It specifies CARHGGGDQNIQYF.

This chain joins TRBV27 and TRBJ2-5, with D maybe TRBD1 (6 bases). The CDR3 sequence is 13 residues long. Trimming left V 6 bases short and J 1 base short, with 9 bases between. Looked up from germline, CDR1 is MNHEY and CDR2 is SMNVEV (reference sequence). The CDR3 DNA reads as TGTGCCAGCAGGGACAGCCCCCAAGAGACCCAGTACTTC. Protein: CASRDSPQETQYF.

The J gene is TRBJ2-7, the V gene TRBV6-5; D is perhaps TRBD1 or TRBD2 (5 bases each). Trimming cost V 0 bases and J 0 bases, with 15 bases left between them. The V gene's germline CDR1 is MNHEY and CDR2 SVGAGI. The length of the CDR3 is 17 residues. CDR3 amino acids: CASSYSSGRVASYEQYF. CDR3 sequence (DNA): TGTGCCAGCAGTTACTCGTCGGGACGCGTCGCCTCCTACGAGCAGTACTTC.

This clonotype is termed medium-sized. This chain links TRBV7-2 with TRBJ2-1, with 14 positions matching TRBD2. Unmatched junction bases numbered 3, after V lost 4 bases and J lost 7 bases. The CDR3 has 15 amino acids. Germline-derived CDR1 and CDR2 are SGHTA and FQGNSA. This CDR3 is CASSSGLAGVNEQFF. For the CDR3, the DNA is TGTGCCAGCAGCTCGGGACTAGCGGGGGTAAATGAGCAGTTCTTC. Full variable domain (rest looked up from reference TRBV7-2 and TRBJ2-1): GAGVSQSPSNKVTEKGKDVELRCDPISGHTALYWYRQSLGQGLEFLIYFQGNSAPDKSGLPSDRFSAERTGGSVSTLTIQRTQQEDSAVYLCASSSGLAGVNEQFFGPGTRLTVL.

Sample share makes this clonotype medium-sized. This rearrangement joins TRBV14 to TRBJ2-2; the D is unclear. V was clipped by 2 bases and J by 4 bases, with 2 bases between them. This CDR3 region has 12 residues. Looked up from germline, CDR1 is SGHDN and CDR2 is FVKESK. The CDR3 protein is CASSQSTGELFF. Here the CDR3 DNA reads TGTGCCAGCAGCCAAAGCACCGGGGAGCTGTTTTTT.

This clonotype came up many times. The CDR3 DNA follows: TGTGCCAGCAGTGAAGTCGGGCCTTTTTCACCCCTCCACTTT. Translation: CASSEVGPFSPLHF. The gene calls are TRBV6-1 and TRBJ1-6; D gene ambiguous. This CDR3 has 14 amino acids. V lost 1 base and J lost 9, with 10 bases in between. CDR1 and CDR2 from the germline V gene are MNHNS and SASEGT.

The chain couples TRBV6-2 or TRBV6-3 to TRBJ2-5, with D perhaps matching TRBD2 (6 bases). Germline V gene sequence: CDR1 MNHEY, CDR2 SVGEGT. Deletions cut 6 bases from V and 5 bases from J, with 16 bases between. This CDR3 comprises 14 residues. CDR3 amino acids: CASSPQGGRETQYF. The CDR3, as DNA: TGTGCCAGCAGCCCCCAGGGAGGTCGGGAGACCCAGTACTTC.

The CDR3 here is CASSQGPRAAAFF. CDR3 DNA: TGCGCCAGCAGCCAAGGCCCCAGGGCAGCAGCTTTCTTT. The chain combines TRBV4-1 with TRBJ1-1, with D perhaps TRBD1 (5 bases). Trimming removed 1 base from V and 10 bases from J, with 13 bases in between. The CDR3 contains 13 residues. The V gene's germline CDR1 is MGHRA and CDR2 YSYEKL.

V gene TRBV6-1 combines with J gene TRBJ2-4; D call uncertain. The CDR3 is made up of 17 amino acids. The germline V gene encodes CDR1 MNHNS and CDR2 SASEGT. Trimming took off 3 bases at V and 1 base at J, with 16 bases between the two ends. CDR3 amino acids: CASSEQQPRSAKNIQYF. The CDR3 nucleotides are TGTGCCAGCAGTGAGCAGCAACCAAGGAGTGCCAAAAACATTCAGTACTTC.

This chain uses TRBV30 with TRBJ1-4; D is possibly TRBD1 (5 bases). The CDR3 loop spans 14 amino acids. The V gene lost 3 bases and the J gene lost 0 bases, with 8 bases spanning the gap. Germline CDR1 and CDR2: GTSNPN and SVGIG (reference sequence). CDR3 region: CAWRTASTNEKLFF. Here the CDR3 DNA reads TGTGCCTGGAGGACAGCTTCAACTAATGAAAAACTGTTTTTT.

This clonotype was counted a few times. The V gene is TRBV28, the J gene TRBJ2-1, with 7 bases lining up with TRBD2. The junction had 9 bases not matched to a gene; V was cut back by 5 bases and J by 5 bases. Germline CDR1 reads MDHEN; CDR2 reads SYDVKM. The CDR3 covers 15 residues. In DNA, the CDR3 is TGTGCCAGCAGTCTCCTAGCGGAGGCCCACAATGAGCAGTTCTTC. This encodes CASSLLAEAHNEQFF. Full variable domain (rest looked up from reference TRBV28 and TRBJ2-1): DVKVTQSSRYLVKRTGEKVFLECVQDMDHENMFWYRQDPGLGLRLIYFSYDVKMKEKGDIPEGYSVSREKKERFSLILESASTNQTSMYLCASSLLAEAHNEQFFGPGTRLTVL.

This chain links TRBV10-2 with TRBJ2-4, with TRBD2 as a possible D gene (6 bases). The length of the CDR3 is 14 residues. Germline CDR1 is WSHSY and CDR2 is SAAADI. The CDR3 bases are TGCGCGGGGAGTGGGGTGCGGGACCGAGGGTTCCAGTACTTC. Protein sequence: CAGSGVRDRGFQYF.

This clonotype was observed at least ten times. The V call is TRBV6-4, the J call TRBJ2-2, with TRBD2 matching over 8 bases. Germline V CDR1 and CDR2: MRHNA, SNTAGT. This CDR3 region has 14 residues. The CDR3 spells CAPGGALYVGELFF. DNA for the CDR3: TGTGCTCCCGGGGGGGCCTTATATGTCGGGGAGCTGTTTTTT.

The chain combines TRBV7-2 with TRBJ2-5; D gene unclear. The CDR3 is 13 amino acids. V was shortened by 2 bases and J by 1 base, with 5 bases between the two germline ends. Per germline, CDR1 SGHTA and CDR2 FQGNSA. Here the CDR3 DNA reads TGTGCCAGCAGCTTAAATCCCCAAGAGACCCAGTACTTC. This encodes CASSLNPQETQYF.

By sample share, this clonotype is medium-sized. The CDR3 bases are TGCGCCAGCAGCCAAGATACGGAGGGGGGATTGATTCCAGAGACCCAGTACTTC. Translation gives CASSQDTEGGLIPETQYF. The rearrangement uses TRBV4-1 and TRBJ2-5; D possibly uses TRBD1 or TRBD2 (6 bases each). The CDR3 loop spans 18 amino acids. The germline CDR1 and CDR2 sequences are MGHRA and YSYEKL. Trimming removed 0 bases from V and 4 bases from J, with 21 bases in between.

Sample share makes this clonotype large (0.1 to 1%). The V and J genes are TRBV6-1 and TRBJ2-3, with 9 bases fitting TRBD2. Germline values: CDR1 MNHNS, CDR2 SASEGT. V was pared by 2 bases and J by 4 bases, with 10 bases of the junction left unmatched. The CDR3 length is 17 residues. The CDR3 sequence: CASSERAGTSSPDTQYF. CDR3 nucleotide sequence: TGTGCCAGCAGTGAAAGGGCCGGGACTAGCTCGCCAGATACGCAGTATTTT.

The sample holds many counts of this clonotype. The chain has TRBV9 and TRBJ1-2, with a tentative D call TRBD1 (6 bases). Germline V gene lookup returns CDR1 SGDLS and CDR2 YYNGEE. Trimming cost V 0 bases and J 6 bases, with 15 bases left between them. There are 15 residues in the CDR3. The CDR3 DNA follows: TGTGCCAGCAGCGTAGGTTCAGGGGACGCGAATGGCTACACCTTC. Protein product: CASSVGSGDANGYTF.

By frequency in the sample, this clonotype is large. The V and J genes are TRBV6-5 and TRBJ2-1; 8 bases map to TRBD1. This CDR3 comprises 13 residues. Germline V gives CDR1 MNHEY, CDR2 SVGAGI. The J segment lost 8 bases and the V segment lost 4 bases, leaving 4 bases of the junction unmatched. This CDR3 is CASSWTGNDEQFF. As DNA, the CDR3 is TGTGCCAGCAGTTGGACAGGGAACGATGAGCAGTTCTTC.